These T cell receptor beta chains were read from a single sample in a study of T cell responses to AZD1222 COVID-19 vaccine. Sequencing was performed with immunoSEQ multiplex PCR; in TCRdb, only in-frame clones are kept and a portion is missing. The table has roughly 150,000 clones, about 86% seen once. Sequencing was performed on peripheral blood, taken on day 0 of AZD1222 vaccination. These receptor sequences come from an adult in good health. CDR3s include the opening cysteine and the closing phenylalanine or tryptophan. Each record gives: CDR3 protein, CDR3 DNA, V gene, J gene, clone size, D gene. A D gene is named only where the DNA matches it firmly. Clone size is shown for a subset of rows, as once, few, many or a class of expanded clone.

CASSEALQGGTWGSPLHF	TGTGCCAGCAGTGAAGCGCTTCAGGGAGGGACTTGGGGGTCACCCCTCCACTTT	TRBV6-1	TRBJ1-6	-	-
CASSLAGGTYEQYF	TGTGCCAGCAGCTTAGCGGGAGGCACCTACGAGCAGTACTTC	TRBV7-2	TRBJ2-7	-	-
CASSLNGGNTIYF	TGTGCCAGCAGCTTAAATGGAGGAAACACCATATATTTT	TRBV5-8	TRBJ1-3	-	-
CASSHPLAGANNEQFF	TGTGCCAGCAGCCACCCCCTGGCGGGAGCTAATAATGAGCAGTTCTTC	TRBV9	TRBJ2-1	-	TRBD2
CSVCYATNEKLFF	TGCAGCGTGTGCTACGCAACTAATGAAAAACTGTTTTTT	TRBV29-1	TRBJ1-4	-	-
CASYSLWRRPYEQYF	TGTGCCAGCTATTCCCTGTGGAGACGGCCCTACGAGCAGTACTTC	TRBV27	TRBJ2-7	-	-
CASSQIQLGGDTQYF	TGCGCCAGCAGCCAAATCCAGCTGGGAGGAGATACGCAGTATTTT	TRBV4-1	TRBJ2-3	few	-
CATSDPTGSNEQFF	TGTGCCACCAGTGATCCGACAGGGTCAAATGAGCAGTTCTTC	TRBV24-1	TRBJ2-1	-	TRBD1
CATSRRTSGYEQYF	TGTGCCACCAGCAGACGGACTAGCGGGTACGAGCAGTACTTC	TRBV15	TRBJ2-7	-	TRBD2
CASSLRTGATYEQYF	TGTGCCAGCAGTTTACGGACAGGGGCGACCTACGAGCAGTACTTC	TRBV27	TRBJ2-7	-	TRBD1
CASSLRLQGSHETQYF	TGTGCCAGCAGCTTACGCCTACAGGGGTCGCACGAGACCCAGTACTTC	TRBV7-2	TRBJ2-5	-	TRBD1
CASSQGGLAGGPGSSYNEQFF	TGCGCCAGCAGCCAAGGGGGACTAGCGGGAGGCCCCGGGAGCTCCTACAATGAGCAGTTCTTC	TRBV4-1	TRBJ2-1	-	TRBD2
CASSLISRLAGGSGEQYF	TGTGCCAGCAGCTTAATTAGTAGGCTAGCGGGAGGCTCAGGGGAGCAGTACTTC	TRBV7-2	TRBJ2-7	-	TRBD2
CASSYPGLAEYNEQFF	TGTGCCAGCAGCTACCCGGGACTAGCGGAATACAATGAGCAGTTCTTC	TRBV28	TRBJ2-1	-	TRBD2
CSASDRLSYTF	TGCAGTGCTAGTGACAGGTTGAGCTACACCTTC	TRBV20-1	TRBJ1-2	-	-
CATSAATSGGYEQYF	TGTGCCACCAGCGCTGCGACTAGCGGGGGCTACGAGCAGTACTTC	TRBV15	TRBJ2-7	-	TRBD2
CASSRSQLEQFF	TGTGCCAGCAGCCGATCCCAGCTAGAGCAGTTCTTC	TRBV11-2	TRBJ2-1	once	-
CASSLPHAGYSNQPQHF	TGTGCCAGCAGTTTACCCCATGCAGGTTATAGCAATCAGCCCCAGCATTTT	TRBV28	TRBJ1-5	-	-
CASSLSRKNVRVGGRDSYEQYF	TGTGCCAGCAGTTTATCGAGGAAAAACGTACGTGTCGGCGGGAGGGACTCCTACGAGCAGTACTTC	TRBV27	TRBJ2-7	-	TRBD2
CASSLGGGRDSSTDTQYF	TGTGCCAGCAGCCTTGGGGGCGGGAGGGATTCTAGCACAGATACGCAGTATTTT	TRBV11-3	TRBJ2-3	-	TRBD2
CASSYIWELNEKLFF	TGTGCCAGCAGTTATATCTGGGAACTTAATGAAAAACTGTTTTTT	TRBV6-5	TRBJ1-4	-	-
CASSHFLRGPYEQYF	TGTGCCAGCAGCCACTTCCTCAGGGGGCCCTACGAGCAGTACTTC	TRBV7-8	TRBJ2-7	-	TRBD1
CASSLATGPQHF	TGTGCCAGCAGTTTAGCGACAGGGCCCCAGCATTTT	TRBV12-3/TRBV12-4	TRBJ1-5	-	-
CAIPAGVARQPQHF	TGTGCCATCCCTGCCGGCGTCGCTCGGCAGCCCCAGCATTTT	TRBV11-3	TRBJ1-5	many	-
CASSKVAVNSYEQYF	TGTGCCAGCAGCAAAGTAGCGGTGAACTCCTACGAGCAGTACTTC	TRBV21-1	TRBJ2-7	-	-
CASSLGGRAYEQYF	TGTGCCAGCAGCTTAGGCGGGAGGGCCTACGAGCAGTACTTC	TRBV7-9	TRBJ2-7	-	TRBD2
CASSPGQGFNGYTF	TGCGCCAGCAGTCCTGGACAGGGATTTAATGGCTACACCTTC	TRBV5-1	TRBJ1-2	-	TRBD1
CASSLVAGRTEAFF	TGTGCCAGCAGCTTAGTGGCAGGGAGGACTGAAGCTTTCTTT	TRBV7-2	TRBJ1-1	-	-
CASRRRAANYSNQPQHF	TGTGCCAGCAGGCGGCGGGCAGCGAATTATAGCAATCAGCCCCAGCATTTT	TRBV6-4	TRBJ1-5	-	-
CASSLGVAGGRTDTQYF	TGTGCCAGCAGCTTAGGGGTTGCGGGAGGAAGAACAGATACGCAGTATTTT	TRBV11-2	TRBJ2-3	-	TRBD2
CASGASEGNQPQHF	TGTGCCAGCGGTGCCTCCGAAGGCAATCAGCCCCAGCATTTT	TRBV2	TRBJ1-5	few	-
CASSPGTDNSPLHF	TGTGCCAGCAGCCCCGGGACAGATAATTCACCCCTCCACTTT	TRBV7-6	TRBJ1-6	-	TRBD1
CASSQGQGRAYGYTF	TGTGCCAGCAGCCAAGGCCAGGGCAGGGCCTATGGCTACACCTTC	TRBV3-1/TRBV3-2	TRBJ1-2	-	-
CASSQSFNRGSEKLFF	TGCGCCAGCAGTCAATCGTTTAATAGGGGAAGTGAAAAACTGTTTTTT	TRBV23-1	TRBJ1-4	-	-
CASSPGPMNTEAFF	TGTGCCAGCTCACCGGGCCCAATGAACACTGAAGCTTTCTTT	TRBV18	TRBJ1-1	-	-
CASSLRGLDGYTF	TGTGCCAGCAGCTTAAGAGGGCTGGATGGCTACACCTTC	TRBV7-3	TRBJ1-2	-	-
CASSLGTPTGELFF	TGTGCCAGCAGCTTAGGGACTCCCACCGGGGAGCTGTTTTTT	TRBV7-9	TRBJ2-2	-	-
CASRFNYEQYF	TGTGCCAGCAGGTTTAACTACGAGCAGTACTTC	TRBV28	TRBJ2-7	few	-
CASSSPPQGGDQETQYF	TGTGCCAGCAGCTCGCCCCCCCAGGGGGGTGACCAAGAGACCCAGTACTTC	TRBV7-2	TRBJ2-5	few	-
CASSPVGTSNEQFF	TGCGCCAGCAGCCCAGTCGGGACTAGCAATGAGCAGTTCTTC	TRBV4-3	TRBJ2-1	-	TRBD2
CASSPSWGEGDYEQYF	TGTGCCAGCAGCCCATCCTGGGGGGAAGGGGACTACGAGCAGTACTTC	TRBV11-2	TRBJ2-7	-	-
CASSQDGDSRKPQHF	TGCGCCAGCAGCCAAGATGGGGACAGTAGGAAGCCCCAGCATTTT	TRBV4-3	TRBJ1-5	-	TRBD1
CASSWTSGGTGELFF	TGTGCCAGCTCATGGACTAGCGGGGGTACCGGGGAGCTGTTTTTT	TRBV7-2	TRBJ2-2	-	TRBD2
CASRTEAGNSPLHF	TGTGCCAGCAGGACAGAAGCTGGGAATTCACCCCTCCACTTT	TRBV4-2	TRBJ1-6	once	-
CASSYLTGAGSYEQYF	TGTGCCAGCAGCTACCTGACAGGGGCAGGCTCCTACGAGCAGTACTTC	TRBV7-2	TRBJ2-7	-	TRBD1
CASSSGQISGANVLTF	TGTGCCAGCAGCTCCGGACAGATCTCTGGGGCCAACGTCCTGACTTTC	TRBV5-5	TRBJ2-6	-	-
CASSWRGAYGYTF	TGTGCCAGCAGCTGGCGAGGGGCCTATGGCTACACCTTC	TRBV12-3/TRBV12-4	TRBJ1-2	-	-